Given below is one T cell receptor (beta chain) in context. Antigen unknown. Assay execution took place at the deep level. The table came from immunoSEQ multiplex PCR; TCRdb's copy has only in-frame clones and leaves some out. This table holds about 1.4 million clones, about 96% found once. This specimen comes from a study of shared clonotypes between healthy human individuals. Study-wide results and caveats: When compared with the clonotypes that were shared by all four sorted-subset donors, the non-shared clonotypes turned out to have lower generation probabilities. Deeper or shallower sequencing was expected to change how clonotypes are shared among donors.

Every contributor of samples was a Caucasian grown-up residing in Nashville, Tennessee. The sequence derives from a man aged 25 to 40 in good health. The sample was naive CD4+ T cells sorted from blood. The subset here: CD45RA+ positively selected.

The CDR3 sequence: CASSEGLGGVETQYF. The CDR3, as DNA: TGTGCCAGCAGTGAGGGTTTGGGGGGCGTCGAGACCCAGTACTTC. V is TRBV2 and J is TRBJ2-5; TRBD1 or TRBD2 may be the D gene (6 bases each). Germline lookup yields CDR1 SNHLY and CDR2 FYNNEI. Trimming pared 3 bases from V and 5 bases from J, leaving 16 bases between. This CDR3 is 15 amino acids long. Full variable domain (outside the CDR3, taken from reference TRBV2 and TRBJ2-5): EPEVTQTPSHQVTQMGQEVILRCVPISNHLYFYWYRQILGQKVEFLVSFYNNEISEKSEIFDDQFSVERPDGSNFTLKIRSTKLEDSAMYFCASSEGLGGVETQYFGPGTRLLVL.